The 25 T cell receptor beta chains in this list originate from one sample, sequenced in a study of blood T cell repertoires in COVID-19. Libraries were prepared by immunoSEQ multiplex PCR; TCRdb keeps only in-frame clonotypes and omits some of them. The sample carries approximately 50,000 clones, approximately 89% recorded once. The sample was peripheral blood. These receptors were obtained from a man in his fifties or sixties with acute or convalescent COVID-19.

The V gene is TRBV9, the J gene TRBJ2-7; 9 nucleotides match TRBD1. The ends lost 3 bases at V and 3 bases at J; junction bases unmatched: 4. The CDR3 consists of 14 residues. CDR1 and CDR2 (germline): SGDLS, YYNGEE. DNA of the CDR3: TGTGCCAGCAGCGAGGGACAGGGTTTCTACGAGCAGTACTTC. Its translation is CASSEGQGFYEQYF.

This chain links TRBV19 with TRBJ1-1; the D gene is possibly TRBD1 (5 bases). Trimming shortened V by 2 bases and J by 4 bases, and 11 bases separated the two germline ends. The germline CDR1 and CDR2 sequences are LNHDA and SQIVND (reference sequence). The CDR3 loop spans 14 amino acids. CDR3 residues: CASSIRDWATEAFF. In nucleotides, the CDR3 is TGTGCCAGTAGTATAAGGGACTGGGCCACTGAAGCTTTCTTT.

CDR3 DNA: TGCGCCAGCAGGCAGGGGACAGGGGACACAGATACGCAGTATTTT. This encodes CASRQGTGDTDTQYF. The chain links TRBV5-1 to TRBJ2-3; 10 bases align to TRBD1. Trimming took 5 bases from V and 2 from J; bases not matched to a gene: 5. The germline V gene has CDR1 SGHRS and CDR2 YFSETQ. There are 15 residues in the CDR3.

The rearrangement links TRBV28 to TRBJ2-3; D is ambiguous. Germline V CDR1 and CDR2: MDHEN, SYDVKM. Trimming cost V 6 bases and J 5 bases, with 6 bases left between them. The CDR3 covers 11 residues. This chain's CDR3 is CASSLRDTQYF. CDR3 coding DNA: TGTGCCAGCAGCCTGCGAGATACGCAGTATTTT.

The V and J genes are TRBV4-2 and TRBJ2-1, with D uncertain. CDR1 is LGHNA, CDR2 YNFKEQ, per germline. Trimming took 1 base from V and 5 from J, leaving 12 bases between them. The CDR3 loop spans 15 amino acids. The CDR3 bases are TGTGCCAGCAGCCAAGTCTTGGCAGTGAACAATGAGCAGTTCTTC. This translates into CASSQVLAVNNEQFF.

This clone was recorded once. The CDR3 region is CASSKQGAWETQYF. Written as DNA, the CDR3 is TGTGCCAGCAGCAAACAGGGGGCGTGGGAGACCCAGTACTTC. This chain links TRBV21-1 with TRBJ2-5; no check of the table's D call, TRBD1, against the DNA was made. TRBV21-1 is a pseudogene. The CDR3 has 14 amino acids.

This chain uses TRBV19 with TRBJ1-2; the D is unclear. Germline lookup yields CDR1 LNHDA and CDR2 SQIVND (reference sequence). The CDR3 covers 13 residues. Trimming removed 9 bases at V and 2 bases at J, with 13 bases between. In DNA, the CDR3 is TGTGCCAGCAGCGTACAAAGCAACTATGGCTACACCTTC. Amino acids: CASSVQSNYGYTF.

This clone has only a few counts. V gene TRBV6-5 combines with J gene TRBJ1-2; the match to TRBD1 covers 7 bases. Germline V CDR1 and CDR2: MNHEY, SVGAGI. Trimming at V came to 3 bases and at J to 3 bases, leaving 1 base not matched to a gene. This CDR3 has 13 amino acids. Here the CDR3 reads CASSYQGDYGYTF. Written as DNA, the CDR3 is TGTGCCAGCAGTTATCAGGGGGACTATGGCTACACCTTC.

This clone showed up just a few times. The CDR3 reads CASSLLILRGQGLRALHF. CDR3 nucleotide sequence: TGTGCCAGCAGTTTATTGATTTTGCGGGGACAGGGGTTGCGGGCCCTCCACTTT. The gene calls are TRBV28 and TRBJ1-6; 10 bases match TRBD1. From germline, CDR1 is MDHEN and CDR2 SYDVKM. The length of the CDR3 is 18 residues. J lost 14 bases, V lost 1 base, and 17 bases had no gene match.

This clone was counted only a few times. Other DNA variants within this sample encode the same CDR3. The rearrangement uses TRBV20-1 and TRBJ1-5; D gene uncertain. Between the trimmed V and J ends, which lost 3 bases and 5 bases, there was a span of 5 bases. Per the germline V gene, CDR1 is DFQATT and CDR2 is SNEGSKA (reference sequence). The CDR3 sequence is 11 residues long. The CDR3, as DNA: TGCAGTGCTAGCCCCGATCAGCCCCAGCATTTT. Translating it yields CSASPDQPQHF.

This clone was observed a few times. The chain joins TRBV3-1 (or the pseudogene TRBV3-2) to TRBJ2-2; D gene ambiguous. V lost 4 bases and J 4 bases, leaving 10 bases between the germline ends. The germline V gene encodes CDR1 LGHDT and CDR2 YNNKEL (reference sequence). The length of the CDR3 is 14 residues. The chain's CDR3 is CASSPILSTGELFF. CDR3 bases: TGTGCCAGCAGCCCGATCCTGAGCACCGGGGAGCTGTTTTTT.

The chain recombines TRBV6-5 with TRBJ1-2, with TRBD1 matching 10 bases. Germline CDR1 and CDR2: MNHEY and SVGAGI. Trimming at V came to 10 bases and at J to 3 bases, leaving 5 bases not matched to a gene. The CDR3 is 13 residues long. CDR3: CAIRQGADYGYTF. The CDR3 nucleotides are TGTGCCATCCGACAGGGGGCAGACTATGGCTACACCTTC.

This chain connects TRBV7-3 to TRBJ1-1, with 7 bases lining up with TRBD1. The CDR3 is made up of 13 amino acids. Germline CDR1 reads SGHTA; CDR2 reads FQGTGA. The J segment lost 1 base and the V segment lost 11 bases, leaving 7 bases of the junction unmatched. As DNA, the CDR3 is TGTGCCTTCACAGGGGCACCGAACACTGAAGCTTTCTTT. Encoded protein: CAFTGAPNTEAFF. Drawing the rest from reference TRBV7-3 and TRBJ1-1, the complete variable domain is GAGVSQTPSNKVTEKGKYVELRCDPISGHTALYWYRQSLGQGPEFLIYFQGTGAADDSGLPNDRFFAVRPEGSVSTLKIQRTERGDSAVYLCAFTGAPNTEAFFGQGTRLTVV.

This clone was seen more than once but under ten times. For the CDR3, the DNA is TGCGCCAGCAGCCCGGGACACCGAATTTCCTACAATGAGCAGTTCTTC. It codes for CASSPGHRISYNEQFF. This rearrangement joins TRBV5-1 to TRBJ2-1, with a weak D call TRBD1 (6 bases). This CDR3 region has 16 residues. Germline values: CDR1 SGHRS, CDR2 YFSETQ. Trimming pared 4 bases from V and 1 base from J, leaving 15 bases between.

This clone turned up a few times. V is TRBV4-1 and J is TRBJ1-6; maybe TRBD1 (5 bases). The CDR3 extends over 15 amino acids. Trimming took off 0 bases at V and 5 bases at J, with 8 bases between the two ends. CDR1 MGHRA and CDR2 YSYEKL come from the germline V gene. The CDR3 sequence is CASSQEAGNNSPLHF. CDR3 coding DNA: TGCGCCAGCAGCCAAGAGGCAGGGAATAATTCACCCCTCCACTTT.

This clone is termed medium-sized (0.01 to 0.1%). This chain connects TRBV19 to TRBJ1-6, with unresolved D. The CDR3 has 13 residues. V lost 6 bases and J 9 bases, leaving 12 bases between the germline ends. CDR1 is LNHDA and CDR2 is SQIVND in the germline V gene (reference sequence). The CDR3 DNA follows: TGTGCCAGTAGGCGGACTCCCCGTTCACCCCTCCACTTT. Its translation: CASRRTPRSPLHF. Looking up the rest from reference TRBV19 and TRBJ1-6 gives the full variable domain: DGGITQSPKYLFRKEGQNVTLSCEQNLNHDAMYWYRQDPGQGLRLIYYSQIVNDFQKGDIAEGYSVSREKKESFPLTVTSAQKNPTAFYLCASRRTPRSPLHFGNGTRLTVT.

V and J are TRBV6-1 and TRBJ2-7, with 9 bases matching TRBD1. Trimming removed 2 bases from V and 3 bases from J; junction bases left unmatched: 11. The CDR3 length is 17 residues. In germline, CDR1 is MNHNS, CDR2 SASEGT. CDR3 loop: CASSEPGSGTGRYEQYF. As DNA, the CDR3 is TGTGCCAGCAGTGAACCGGGCTCCGGGACAGGGCGCTACGAGCAGTACTTC.

In regard to this clone: One junction end disagrees with the germline gene, perhaps due to a read error. The rearrangement links TRBV12-3 or TRBV12-4 to TRBJ1-4, with 8 bases fitting TRBD1. The CDR3 totals 13 residues. CDR3: CASSHTFTGGRSF. CDR3 DNA: TGTGCCAGCAGTCACACATTCACAGGGGGGAGATCTTTT.

The V and J genes are TRBV25-1 and TRBJ2-2; D possibly corresponds to TRBD2 (6 bases). CDR1 is MGHDK and CDR2 is SYGVNS in the germline V gene. This CDR3 is 14 amino acids long. V lost 6 bases and J 3 bases, leaving 11 bases between the germline ends. CDR3 in amino acids: CASSPGGDTGELFF. The CDR3 DNA follows: TGTGCCAGCAGCCCCGGGGGAGACACCGGGGAGCTGTTTTTT.

The chain carries TRBV15 and TRBJ1-3; no clear D gene. Trimming left V 3 bases short and J 0 bases short, with 12 bases between. CDR3 length: 16 amino acids. Per the germline V gene, CDR1 is LNHNV and CDR2 is YYDKDF (reference sequence). In DNA form, the CDR3 reads TGTGCCACCAGCAGGGGTAGGGAGAGCTCTGGAAACACCATATATTTT. Translating it yields CATSRGRESSGNTIYF.

The chain joins TRBV19 to TRBJ2-1; TRBD1 matches at 7 bases. Germline CDR1 reads LNHDA; CDR2 reads SQIVND (reference sequence). With 7 bases clipped from V and 0 bases from J, the junction kept 6 bases outside the gene matches. CDR3 size: 15 residues. The CDR3 DNA reads as TGTGCCAGTAAGGTGACAGGGAGCTCCTACAATGAGCAGTTCTTC. Its protein product is CASKVTGSSYNEQFF.

This rearrangement joins TRBV19 to TRBJ2-3, with 8 nucleotides matching TRBD2. V lost 2 bases to trimming and J lost 7 bases; unmatched junction nucleotides: 8. This CDR3 is built from 15 residues. CDR1 is LNHDA, CDR2 SQIVND, per germline (reference sequence). The CDR3 region is CASSITASGPHTQYF. Here the CDR3 DNA reads TGTGCCAGTAGTATAACGGCTAGCGGGCCTCATACGCAGTATTTT.

V usage is TRBV2 and J usage is TRBJ1-5, with unresolved D. Germline V lookup: CDR1 SNHLY, CDR2 FYNNEI. CDR3 length equals 14 residues. Trimming removed 5 bases at V and 0 bases at J, with 8 bases between. The CDR3 spells CASSQSFSNQPQHF. DNA of the CDR3: TGTGCCAGCAGTCAGTCATTTAGCAATCAGCCCCAGCATTTT.

This chain joins TRBV19 and TRBJ2-7; D is possibly TRBD2 (6 bases). The germline gives CDR1 LNHDA, CDR2 SQIVND (reference sequence). CDR3 length: 15 amino acids. Trimming removed 3 bases from V and 5 bases from J, with 17 bases in between. The CDR3 nucleotides read TGTGCCAGTAGTATGGGGGGAGGCCTTCGGGACGAGCAGTACTTC. Protein sequence: CASSMGGGLRDEQYF. Variable domain in full (rest from reference TRBV19 and TRBJ2-7): DGGITQSPKYLFRKEGQNVTLSCEQNLNHDAMYWYRQDPGQGLRLIYYSQIVNDFQKGDIAEGYSVSREKKESFPLTVTSAQKNPTAFYLCASSMGGGLRDEQYFGPGTRLTVT.

This clone showed up just a few times. The rearrangement joins TRBV7-2 to TRBJ2-1; possible D gene TRBD2, 6 bases. The germline V gene has CDR1 SGHTA and CDR2 FQGNSA. V was shortened by 1 base and J by 4 bases, with 11 bases between the two germline ends. The CDR3 length is 15 residues. The CDR3, as DNA: TGTGCCAGCAGCTTAGATCCTAGCGATTACAATGAGCAGTTCTTC. Translating gives CASSLDPSDYNEQFF.